What follows are 31 T cell receptor beta chains derived from one specimen sequenced in a study of T cell changes during pregnancy in multiple sclerosis. Profiling relied on immunoSEQ multiplex PCR, and the TCRdb table lists in-frame clones only, not all of them. The sample includes about 50,000 clones, approximately 94% seen only once; the top ten take less than 0.4%. The input for sequencing was CD4+ T cells from peripheral blood mononuclear cells, taken in the third trimester of pregnancy. Source of these receptors: a female donor with multiple sclerosis, enrolled in a pregnancy study.

The chain recombines TRBV2 with TRBJ1-1; 7 nucleotides line up with TRBD1. Losses at the gene ends were 5 bases for V and 6 bases for J; bases not matched to a gene: 9. CDR1 is SNHLY, CDR2 FYNNEI, per germline. The CDR3 sequence is 14 residues long. CDR3: CASSTHGTASEAFF. The CDR3 bases are TGTGCCAGCAGTACCCACGGGACAGCGTCTGAAGCTTTCTTT.

The chain combines TRBV7-3 with TRBJ2-2; no firm D call. This CDR3 is 14 amino acids long. The V gene lost 1 base and the J gene lost 6 bases, with 9 bases spanning the gap. The germline CDR1 and CDR2 sequences are SGHTA and FQGTGA. The CDR3 sequence: CASSLNLAAGELFF. CDR3 sequence (DNA): TGTGCCAGCAGCTTAAACTTGGCGGCCGGGGAGCTGTTTTTT.

The V call is TRBV6-1, the J call TRBJ1-1; weak D call: TRBD1 (5 bases). V was cut by 5 bases and J by 6 bases, with 13 bases left in between. This CDR3 is 13 amino acids long. Germline CDR1 MNHNS, CDR2 SASEGT. The CDR3 spells CASSRGRVPEAFF. The DNA of the CDR3 is TGTGCCAGCAGTAGGGGCAGGGTACCTGAAGCTTTCTTT.

This chain connects TRBV6-5 to TRBJ1-1, with 8 bases fitting TRBD1. CDR1 and CDR2 from the germline V gene are MNHEY and SVGAGI. The CDR3 length is 14 residues. The V gene end was trimmed by 5 bases and the J gene end by 6 bases; junction bases not matched to a gene: 8. In nucleotides, the CDR3 is TGTGCCAGCAGTCGCCGACAGGGGATACCTGAAGCTTTCTTT. Translation gives CASSRRQGIPEAFF.

The rearrangement joins TRBV5-1 to TRBJ1-1; 7 bases match TRBD1. The germline V gene encodes CDR1 SGHRS and CDR2 YFSETQ. With V trimmed by 5 bases and J by 4 bases, 11 bases remained unmatched. This CDR3 contains 15 residues. As DNA, the CDR3 is TGCGCCAGCAGACCCCCGGGACAGCATATCACTGAAGCTTTCTTT. Its protein is CASRPPGQHITEAFF.

This clone was detected only once. This sequence joins TRBV12-2 and TRBJ2-7; TRBD1 is the table's D call, not checked against the DNA. TRBV12-2 is classified as a pseudogene. The CDR3 is made up of 14 amino acids. In nucleotides, the CDR3 is TGTGCAAGTCGCAAGGACAGGGGGCCCTACGAGCAGTACTTC. It encodes CASRKDRGPYEQYF.

This clone was detected a few times. The chain joins TRBV30 to TRBJ2-2, with TRBD1 as a possible D gene (7 bases). This CDR3 has 13 residues. The V gene's germline CDR1 is GTSNPN and CDR2 SVGIG (reference sequence). With 4 bases removed from V and 5 bases from J, the gap between germline ends came to 11 bases. The CDR3 bases are TGTGCCTGGACCAGGGGGAGGACCGGGGAGCTGTTTTTT. Its translation: CAWTRGRTGELFF.

This chain connects TRBV29-1 to TRBJ2-7; D may be TRBD2 (5 bases). The CDR3 length is 16 residues. Germline CDR1 is SQVTM and CDR2 is ANQGSEA. Between the trimmed V and J ends, which lost 4 bases and 3 bases, there was a span of 22 bases. This CDR3 is CSVAPVVSLAGYEQYF. The CDR3 DNA follows: TGCAGCGTTGCCCCAGTCGTTTCGCTAGCTGGCTACGAGCAGTACTTC.

The V gene is TRBV18, the J gene TRBJ1-1; TRBD1 might be the D (5 bases). V dropped 3 bases and J dropped 8 bases, with 10 bases sitting between them. Germline lookup yields CDR1 KGHSH and CDR2 LQKENI. This CDR3 has 12 amino acids. Written as DNA, the CDR3 is TGTGCCAGCTCACCGTCCGCAGGGGAAGCTTTCTTT. Translated, it gives CASSPSAGEAFF.

This chain connects TRBV7-2 to TRBJ2-7; the D gene is possibly TRBD1 (6 bases). CDR3 length: 12 amino acids. Looked up from germline, CDR1 is SGHTA and CDR2 is FQGNSA. V gave up 5 bases and J gave up 3 bases, with 8 bases separating them. The CDR3 spells CASSQDSYEQYF. CDR3 bases: TGTGCCAGCAGCCAGGACAGCTACGAGCAGTACTTC.

This sequence joins TRBV29-1 and TRBJ2-1; 11 nucleotides agree with TRBD2. The CDR3 consists of 14 residues. Germline V gene sequence: CDR1 SQVTM, CDR2 ANQGSEA. With V trimmed by 6 bases and J by 7 bases, 8 bases remained unmatched. CDR3: CSVIAGGPFNEQFF. The CDR3 DNA sequence: TGCAGCGTCATAGCGGGAGGGCCTTTTAATGAGCAGTTCTTC.

The chain uses TRBV19 and TRBJ2-7; 13 bases align to TRBD2. V was pared by 6 bases and J by 3 bases, with 2 bases of the junction left unmatched. The CDR3 consists of 14 residues. Germline loops: CDR1 LNHDA, CDR2 SQIVND (reference sequence). The CDR3, as DNA: TGTGCCAGTAGCGGACTAGCGGGGGACTACGAGCAGTACTTC. It encodes CASSGLAGDYEQYF.

V is TRBV6-1 and J is TRBJ1-1, with 7 bases fitting TRBD1. The CDR3 runs 14 residues. The V gene end was trimmed by 6 bases and the J gene end by 2 bases; junction bases not matched to a gene: 6. Looked up from germline, CDR1 is MNHNS and CDR2 is SASEGT. DNA of the CDR3: TGTGCCAGCAGGGGGACAGCTAAAAACACTGAAGCTTTCTTT. It codes for CASRGTAKNTEAFF.

This rearrangement joins TRBV27 to TRBJ2-1; tentatively, D is TRBD2 (7 bases). The CDR3 totals 17 residues. Trimming took 7 bases from V and 7 from J, leaving 26 bases between them. From germline, CDR1 is MNHEY and CDR2 SMNVEV (reference sequence). CDR3 sequence reads: CASTRRVARGPLNEQFF. The CDR3 nucleotides are TGTGCCAGCACCCGCAGGGTGGCGCGGGGGCCCCTTAATGAGCAGTTCTTC.

The DNA of the CDR3 is TGTGCCTGGAGTGGGGCTCTCGATTCACCCCTCCACTTT. As protein: CAWSGALDSPLHF. The chain uses TRBV30 and TRBJ1-6; D is unclear. Trimming pared 1 base from V and 8 bases from J, leaving 9 bases between. CDR1 and CDR2 from the germline V gene are GTSNPN and SVGIG (reference sequence). The length of the CDR3 is 13 residues.

This chain connects TRBV19 to TRBJ1-1, with D hard to call. Germline V gene data show CDR1 as LNHDA and CDR2 as SQIVND (reference sequence). CDR3 length equals 14 residues. V lost 3 bases and J lost 6, with 14 bases in between. The CDR3 sequence: CASSIRGAGAEAFF. For the CDR3, the DNA is TGTGCCAGTAGTATTCGGGGTGCGGGCGCTGAAGCTTTCTTT.

J is TRBJ1-6 and V is TRBV7-8; D is unresolved. The CDR3 runs to 15 residues. V was cut by 1 base and J by 0 bases, with 4 bases left in between. Germline CDR1 is SGHVS and CDR2 is FQNEAQ. CDR3 in amino acids: CASSLVSSYNSPLHF. The CDR3 nucleotides read TGTGCCAGCAGCTTAGTTAGCTCCTATAATTCACCCCTCCACTTT.

The chain recombines TRBV7-7 with TRBJ2-3, with D perhaps TRBD2 (5 bases). The CDR3 spans 16 residues. The germline V and J ends were trimmed by 4 bases and 3 bases, with 17 bases remaining between them. CDR1 and CDR2 (germline): SSHAT, FNYEAQ (reference sequence). The DNA of the CDR3 is TGTGCCAGCAGCTGGGGAGCTGAGGTAGGGACAGATACGCAGTATTTT. Protein: CASSWGAEVGTDTQYF. Using reference TRBV7-7 and TRBJ2-3 for the parts outside the CDR3, the full variable domain is GAGVSQSPRYKVTKRGQDVTLRCDPISSHATLYWYQQALGQGPEFLTYFNYEAQPDKSGLPSDRFSAERPEGSISTLTIQRTEQRDSAMYRCASSWGAEVGTDTQYFGPGTRLTVL.

The chain joins TRBV15 to TRBJ1-2, with D perhaps TRBD1 (6 bases). Looked up from germline, CDR1 is LNHNV and CDR2 is YYDKDF (reference sequence). The CDR3 loop spans 22 amino acids. Trimming left V 1 base short and J 4 bases short, with 34 bases between. The CDR3 DNA follows: TGTGCCACCAGCAGAGGAGGTGAGGGGGTATTCTCTTTTAACCACAGATCCTATGGCTACACCTTC. Its protein is CATSRGGEGVFSFNHRSYGYTF.

The chain has TRBV7-2 and TRBJ2-7, with D possibly being TRBD1 (8 bases). The V end was cut by 2 bases, the J end by 3 bases, with 11 bases between. The germline V gene encodes CDR1 SGHTA and CDR2 FQGNSA. CDR3 length: 14 amino acids. CDR3 region: CASSLTGGGYEQYF. The DNA for the CDR3 is TGTGCCAGCAGCTTAACAGGGGGGGGCTACGAGCAGTACTTC. The variable domain in full, completed from reference TRBV7-2 and TRBJ2-7, reads GAGVSQSPSNKVTEKGKDVELRCDPISGHTALYWYRQSLGQGLEFLIYFQGNSAPDKSGLPSDRFSAERTGGSVSTLTIQRTQQEDSAVYLCASSLTGGGYEQYFGPGTRLTVT.

V and J are TRBV6-6 and TRBJ1-1; no clear D gene. Trimming removed 0 bases from V and 7 bases from J, with 9 bases in between. Germline V gene data show CDR1 as MNHNY and CDR2 as SVGAGI (reference sequence). This CDR3 contains 13 residues. The CDR3 spells CASSYSGGIEAFF. The CDR3 bases are TGTGCCAGCAGTTACTCTGGAGGGATTGAAGCTTTCTTT.

The V gene is TRBV30, the J gene TRBJ1-1; D ambiguous. Trimming took off 0 bases at V and 5 bases at J, with 10 bases between the two ends. CDR3 length equals 13 residues. CDR1 and CDR2 (germline): GTSNPN, SVGIG (reference sequence). For the CDR3, the DNA is TGTGCCTGGAGTGTTGAGGGTAGGACTGAAGCTTTCTTT. It yields the protein CAWSVEGRTEAFF. The variable domain in full, completed from reference TRBV30 and TRBJ1-1, reads SQTIHQWPATLVQPVGSPLSLECTVEGTSNPNLYWYRQAAGRGLQLLFYSVGIGQISSEVPQNLSASRPQDRQFILSSKKLLLSDSGFYLCAWSVEGRTEAFFGQGTRLTVV.

The gene calls are TRBV29-1 and TRBJ2-5; possible D gene TRBD2, 6 bases. Germline V gene lookup returns CDR1 SQVTM and CDR2 ANQGSEA. The CDR3 runs to 12 residues. V gave up 4 bases and J gave up 5 bases, with 11 bases separating them. In DNA, the CDR3 is TGCAGCGTTGGCAGGGAGGCGGAGACCCAGTACTTC. Protein: CSVGREAETQYF.

The chain is built from TRBV5-6 and TRBJ1-4; D call uncertain. CDR1 and CDR2 from the germline V gene are SGHDT and YYEEEE. V shed 4 bases and J shed 8 bases, with 18 bases lying between them. The CDR3 covers 15 residues. CDR3 nucleotides: TGTGCCAGCAGCCGCCTCGGTTACGTAGAGGAAAAACTGTTTTTT. Its translation: CASSRLGYVEEKLFF.

The chain joins TRBV30 to TRBJ2-7; 15 bases fit TRBD2. The junction had 3 bases not matched to a gene; V was cut back by 5 bases and J by 4 bases. Germline values: CDR1 GTSNPN, CDR2 SVGIG (reference sequence). There are 14 residues in the CDR3. The CDR3 loop reads CAWVGTSGRYEQYF. The CDR3, as DNA: TGTGCCTGGGTCGGGACTAGCGGGAGGTACGAGCAGTACTTC.

The chain recombines TRBV10-3 with TRBJ1-2; 8 positions match TRBD1. The V gene end was trimmed by 0 bases and the J gene end by 4 bases; junction bases not matched to a gene: 10. CDR1 and CDR2 (germline): ENHRY, SYGVKD. This CDR3 spans 17 amino acids. The CDR3 bases are TGTGCCATCAGTGAGTCGAGTGGAGGACAGGGCTCCTATGGCTACACCTTC. Translation gives CAISESSGGQGSYGYTF.

The rearrangement uses TRBV27 and TRBJ2-7; D ambiguous. In germline, CDR1 is MNHEY, CDR2 SMNVEV (reference sequence). The CDR3 sequence is 11 residues long. The V end was cut by 4 bases, the J end by 2 bases, with 3 bases between. The CDR3 region is CASSSTYEQYF. The DNA of the CDR3 is TGTGCCAGCAGTTCAACCTACGAGCAGTACTTC.

J is TRBJ2-7 and V is TRBV6-1; D gene uncertain. The germline V gene encodes CDR1 MNHNS and CDR2 SASEGT. Trimming removed 7 bases from V and 0 bases from J, with 16 bases in between. The CDR3 loop spans 15 amino acids. CDR3 sequence (DNA): TGTGCCAGCACTGTGACACATATGGTCTCCTACGAGCAGTACTTC. Its protein is CASTVTHMVSYEQYF.

This rearrangement joins TRBV7-2 to TRBJ2-3; 8 bases agree with TRBD2. Trimming cost V 5 bases and J 3 bases; bases outside gene matches: 7. The CDR3 extends over 15 amino acids. The germline CDR1 and CDR2 sequences are SGHTA and FQGNSA. CDR3 bases: TGTGCCAGCAGCCCTCCGGGACTAGGAACAGATACGCAGTATTTT. Amino acids: CASSPPGLGTDTQYF.

V and J are TRBV4-3 and TRBJ2-2, with 7 bases identical to TRBD2. The germline V gene encodes CDR1 LGHNA and CDR2 YSLEER. The CDR3 covers 15 residues. V was clipped by 4 bases and J by 1 base; unmatched bases: 3. The DNA for the CDR3 is TGCGCCAGCAGCCGGTTAGCGGGGAACACCGGGGAGCTGTTTTTT. Its translation: CASSRLAGNTGELFF.

This chain links TRBV4-1 with TRBJ2-2, with D tentatively TRBD2 (5 bases). The CDR3 totals 17 residues. Per the germline V gene, CDR1 is MGHRA and CDR2 is YSYEKL. V was trimmed by 0 bases and J by 0 bases, leaving 11 bases between them. The CDR3 here is CASSQDRRRPNTGELFF. The DNA for the CDR3 is TGCGCCAGCAGCCAAGATAGGAGGCGGCCGAACACCGGGGAGCTGTTTTTT.